These 3 T cell receptor beta chains share one sample of origin, sequenced in a study of neurological immune-mediated disorders. Each CDR3 protein is one row after TCRdb ran MiXCR on the 5' RACE reads. Here the sample spans tens of thousands of distinct CDR3 sequences, approximately 4% being singletons. Sequenced material: CD4+ T cells from blood. These receptor sequences come from a woman aged 40-49 years in good health.

This clonotype was recorded at least ten times. The chain couples TRBV4-1 to TRBJ1-4; the match to TRBD1 covers 7 bases. The CDR3 is 16 amino acids. The ends lost 2 bases at V and 8 bases at J; junction bases unmatched: 11. Germline CDR1 MGHRA, CDR2 YSYEKL. The CDR3 region is CASSQPSLQGNEKLFF. The CDR3, as DNA: TGCGCCAGCAGCCAACCCTCACTACAGGGGAACGAAAAACTGTTTTTT.

This clonotype was seen repeatedly, ten times or more. The chain joins TRBV10-3 to TRBJ2-1; 15 bases map to TRBD2. J lost 0 bases, V lost 7 bases, and 7 bases had no gene match. This CDR3 contains 18 residues. Germline V CDR1 and CDR2: ENHRY, SYGVKD. Written as DNA, the CDR3 is TGTGCCATCACCAAGGGACTAGCGGGGGGTAGCTCCTACAATGAGCAGTTCTTC. As protein: CAITKGLAGGSSYNEQFF.

This clonotype was detected ten times or more. In DNA, the CDR3 is TGCGCCAGCAGCCTCGGGCGGACAGATACGCAGTATTTT. Its protein product is CASSLGRTDTQYF. This chain links TRBV4-1 with TRBJ2-3; no firm D call. Trimming took 4 bases from V and 3 from J, leaving 8 bases between them. The CDR3 totals 13 residues. Looked up from germline, CDR1 is MGHRA and CDR2 is YSYEKL.